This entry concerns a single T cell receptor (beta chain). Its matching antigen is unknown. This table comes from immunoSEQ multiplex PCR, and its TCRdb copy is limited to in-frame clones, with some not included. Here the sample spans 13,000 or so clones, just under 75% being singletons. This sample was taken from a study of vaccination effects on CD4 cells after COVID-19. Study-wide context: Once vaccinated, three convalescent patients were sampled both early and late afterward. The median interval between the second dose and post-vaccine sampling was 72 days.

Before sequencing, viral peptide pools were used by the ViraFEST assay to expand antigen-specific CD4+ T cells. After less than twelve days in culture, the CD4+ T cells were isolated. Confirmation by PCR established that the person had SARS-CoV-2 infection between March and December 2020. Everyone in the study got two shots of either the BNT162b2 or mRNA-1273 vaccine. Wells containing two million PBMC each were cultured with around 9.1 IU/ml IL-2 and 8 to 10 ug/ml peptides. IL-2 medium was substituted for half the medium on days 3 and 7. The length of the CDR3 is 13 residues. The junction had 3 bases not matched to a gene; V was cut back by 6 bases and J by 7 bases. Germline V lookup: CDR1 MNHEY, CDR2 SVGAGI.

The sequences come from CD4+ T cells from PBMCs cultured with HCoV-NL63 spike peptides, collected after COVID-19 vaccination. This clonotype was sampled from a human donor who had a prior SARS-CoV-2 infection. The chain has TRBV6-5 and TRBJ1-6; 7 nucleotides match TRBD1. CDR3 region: CASRKTGNSPLHF. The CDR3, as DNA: TGTGCCAGCAGAAAGACAGGGAATTCACCCCTCCACTTT.